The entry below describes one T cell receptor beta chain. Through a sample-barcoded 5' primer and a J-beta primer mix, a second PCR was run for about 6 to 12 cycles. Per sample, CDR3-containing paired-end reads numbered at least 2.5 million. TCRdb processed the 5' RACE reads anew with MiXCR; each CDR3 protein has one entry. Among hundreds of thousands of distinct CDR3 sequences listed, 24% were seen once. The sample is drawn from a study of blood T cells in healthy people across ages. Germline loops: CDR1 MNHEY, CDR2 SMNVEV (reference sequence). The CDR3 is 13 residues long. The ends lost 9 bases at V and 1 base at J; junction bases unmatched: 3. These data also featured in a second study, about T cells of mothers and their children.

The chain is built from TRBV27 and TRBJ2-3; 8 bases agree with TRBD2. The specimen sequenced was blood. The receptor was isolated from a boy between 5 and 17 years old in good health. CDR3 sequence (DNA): TGTGCCAGTGCAGCGGGAGGCACAGATACGCAGTATTTT. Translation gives CASAAGGTDTQYF.